The TCR beta chain described here comes from a study of CXCR3-negative and CXCR3-positive naive CD8 T cells. Study results and limitations: TRB CDR3s of CXCR3-positive naive cells were more hydrophobic than those of CXCR3-negative naive cells.

The CDR3 sequence is 11 residues long. The germline V gene encodes CDR1 SEHNR and CDR2 FQNEAQ (reference sequence). Carrying UMI labels, the TRB cDNA libraries were prepared through 5' RACE. TCRdb reprocessed the 5' RACE reads and stores each CDR3 protein as one record, lacking DNA. Seen in this sample are approximately 100,000 distinct CDR3 sequences; the ten most common clones hold around 0.38%. A remark on this clonotype: As yet, its antigen is unknown.

Sequenced sample: naive CXCR3+ CD8+ T cells from blood. Subset noted: CD45RO-CCR7+CD27+CD95- naive CD8+ T cells expressing CXCR3 (TNR3+). V and J are TRBV7-9 and TRBJ2-1; TCRdb's assignment of TRBD2 cannot be checked, as there is no DNA. The origin of this receptor is a human donor in good health. Some clones in this sample may be carry-over from other donors' samples. The CDR3 spells CASSWLDKQFF.